Listed below are T cell receptor beta chains from one sample, sequenced in a study of blood T cell repertoires in COVID-19. Profiling relied on immunoSEQ multiplex PCR, and the TCRdb table lists in-frame clones only, not all of them. The data show about 240,000 clones, 75% to 90% seen once. The sequenced material came from PBMCs or T cells enriched from blood (not recorded which). The receptors were sampled from a woman in her thirties or forties with acute COVID-19. Both conserved end residues are part of each CDR3. A D gene is named only where the DNA matches it firmly. The listing skips clone size in some rows; elsewhere it reads once, few, many or a size class.

j_call | v_call | d_call | clone_size | cdr3_aa | cdr3_nt
TRBJ1-1 | TRBV6-1 | - | - | CASSEFGATEAFF | TGTGCCAGCAGTGAATTTGGGGCCACTGAAGCTTTCTTT
TRBJ1-3 | TRBV18 | - | - | CASSPAAPPGNTIYF | TGTGCCAGCTCACCGGCGGCACCCCCTGGAAACACCATATATTTT
TRBJ2-7 | TRBV13 | TRBD2 | - | CASSLGLFGLAGYEQYF | TGTGCCAGCAGCTTAGGCCTCTTTGGACTAGCGGGGTACGAGCAGTACTTC
TRBJ1-2 | TRBV6-1 | TRBD1 | - | CASSEDDRDGYTF | TGTGCCAGCAGTGAAGATGACAGGGACGGCTACACCTTC
TRBJ2-1 | TRBV15 | - | once | CATSRGRGNEQFF | TGTGCCACCAGCAGGGGAAGGGGGAATGAGCAGTTCTTC
TRBJ1-5 | TRBV21-1 | - | once | CASSKQGRQPQHF | TGTGCCAGCAGCAAACAGGGGCGGCAGCCCCAGCATTTT
TRBJ2-1 | TRBV13 | TRBD2 | - | CASSPTSGRVGSGQFF | TGTGCCAGCAGCCCGACTAGCGGGAGGGTAGGTAGCGGGCAGTTCTTC
TRBJ2-3 | TRBV7-3 | TRBD2 | - | CASSPTSGLGPDTQYF | TGTGCCAGCAGCCCAACTAGCGGGCTGGGCCCAGATACGCAGTATTTT
TRBJ2-1 | TRBV7-9 | TRBD2 | - | CASSHVLAGLPYNEQFF | TGTGCCAGCAGCCACGTCCTAGCGGGTTTACCCTACAATGAGCAGTTCTTC
TRBJ1-1 | TRBV25-1 | - | - | CASSDGESDTEAFF | TGTGCCAGCAGTGATGGGGAGTCGGACACTGAAGCTTTCTTT
TRBJ2-1 | TRBV9 | - | - | CASSVEGGGTNLLFF | TGTGCCAGCAGCGTAGAGGGGGGAGGGACCAACCTGCTGTTCTTC
TRBJ1-2 | TRBV19 | TRBD1 | - | CASSISRTGVLSTF | TGTGCCAGTAGTATTTCTAGGACAGGGGTTTTAAGCACCTTC
TRBJ1-2 | TRBV5-1 | - | once | CASSLGDRSGGYTF | TGCGCCAGCAGCTTGGGAGACAGGTCGGGGGGCTACACCTTC
TRBJ2-7 | TRBV18 | - | - | CASSPGGSKSYEQYF | TGTGCCAGCTCACCTGGAGGGAGTAAATCCTACGAGCAGTACTTC
TRBJ2-5 | TRBV29-1 | TRBD2 | - | CSGLLAGVAETQYF | TGCAGCGGACTACTAGCGGGAGTGGCAGAGACCCAGTACTTC
TRBJ2-1 | TRBV19 | TRBD2 | once | CASRYAVSGVYNEQFF | TGTGCCAGTAGATACGCTGTGAGCGGGGTCTACAATGAGCAGTTCTTC
TRBJ2-5 | TRBV5-4 | - | few | CASSTGDPGTQYF | TGTGCCAGCAGTACGGGGGACCCAGGGACCCAGTACTTC
TRBJ2-7 | TRBV6-5 | - | - | CASSYSEGDYEQYF | TGTGCCAGCAGTTACTCTGAGGGGGACTACGAGCAGTACTTC
TRBJ2-5 | TRBV11-3 | TRBD2 | - | CASSNGLAGWYQETQYF | TGTGCCAGCAGCAACGGACTAGCGGGTTGGTACCAAGAGACCCAGTACTTC
TRBJ2-7 | TRBV28 | - | - | CASSTYEQYF | TGTGCCAGCAGCACCTACGAGCAGTACTTC
TRBJ2-1 | TRBV19 | TRBD2 | - | CASRLLAGIYNEQFF | TGTGCCAGTAGACTACTAGCGGGAATTTACAATGAGCAGTTCTTC
TRBJ2-2 | TRBV24-1 | TRBD1 | - | CATSDNRGPGELFF | TGTGCCACCAGTGATAACAGGGGACCCGGGGAGCTGTTTTTT
TRBJ2-1 | TRBV15 | TRBD2 | - | CATSRDLPSGGFFNEQFF | TGTGCCACCAGCAGAGATCTGCCTAGCGGGGGATTTTTTAATGAGCAGTTCTTC
TRBJ1-5 | TRBV5-5 | TRBD1 | - | CASSSGVGQGNQPQHF | TGTGCCAGCAGCTCTGGGGTGGGACAGGGAAATCAGCCCCAGCATTTT
TRBJ2-2 | TRBV4-1 | TRBD2 | - | CASSQRTETSARVGELFF | TGCGCCAGCAGCCAGAGGACAGAGACTAGCGCGAGGGTCGGGGAGCTGTTTTTT
TRBJ1-3 | TRBV3-1/TRBV3-2 | TRBD1 | - | CASSQGQGRGNTIYF | TGTGCCAGCAGCCAAGGACAGGGGCGAGGAAACACCATATATTTT
TRBJ2-3 | TRBV7-2 | TRBD1 | - | CASSLRDRGSTQYF | TGTGCCAGCAGCCTCCGGGACAGGGGATCGACGCAGTATTTT
TRBJ1-1 | TRBV3-1/TRBV3-2 | - | - | CASSQETGNTEAFF | TGTGCCAGCAGCCAGGAGACAGGGAACACTGAAGCTTTCTTT
TRBJ1-5 | TRBV7-9 | - | - | CASSSGEYQPQHF | TGTGCCAGTTCTTCTGGGGAGTATCAGCCCCAGCATTTT
TRBJ2-3 | TRBV5-6 | - | - | CASSLGGTSTDTQYF | TGTGCCAGCAGCTTGGGGGGGACTAGCACAGATACGCAGTATTTT
TRBJ1-6 | TRBV7-6 | - | - | CASSLARWTPLHF | TGTGCCAGCAGCTTAGCGCGGTGGACACCCCTCCACTTT
TRBJ2-1 | TRBV12-5 | - | - | CASGLFGGEQFF | TGTGCTAGTGGTTTGTTTGGGGGGGAGCAGTTCTTC
TRBJ1-1 | TRBV6-5 | TRBD1 | once | CASIGTGGAEAFF | TGTGCCAGCATTGGAACAGGGGGCGCTGAAGCTTTCTTT
TRBJ2-1 | TRBV24-1 | - | - | CATRDGLNEQFF | TGTGCCACCAGAGACGGACTCAATGAGCAGTTCTTC
TRBJ2-1 | TRBV9 | TRBD1 | - | CASSTDRVHEQFF | TGTGCCAGCAGCACGGACAGGGTACATGAGCAGTTCTTC
TRBJ1-2 | TRBV6-5 | - | - | CASSYMAGAGYTF | TGTGCCAGCAGTTACATGGCAGGGGCCGGCTACACCTTC
TRBJ2-2 | TRBV11-2 | - | - | CASSLDSSGELFF | TGTGCCAGCAGCTTAGATTCCTCCGGGGAGCTGTTTTTT
TRBJ2-7 | TRBV27 | TRBD1 | - | CASSQGYRGYEQYF | TGTGCCAGCAGCCAAGGATACAGGGGCTACGAGCAGTACTTC
TRBJ1-1 | TRBV28 | - | - | CASGSGAMNTEAFF | TGTGCCAGCGGGTCAGGGGCGATGAACACTGAAGCTTTCTTT
TRBJ1-4 | TRBV19 | - | - | CASSTQVSTNEKLFF | TGTGCCAGTAGTACACAGGTTTCAACTAATGAAAAACTGTTTTTT
TRBJ1-5 | TRBV19 | - | - | CASSRQVSQPQHF | TGTGCCAGTAGTCGACAGGTCAGCCAGCCCCAGCATTTT